This T cell receptor (beta chain) stems from a study of blood T cell repertoires in COVID-19. Study background: Researchers got acute and convalescent COVID-19 samples from the United States, Italy and Spain.

V was trimmed by 6 bases and J by 0 bases, leaving 8 bases between them. CDR3 length equals 14 residues. The V gene's germline CDR1 is SNHLY and CDR2 FYNNEI. Libraries were prepared by immunoSEQ multiplex PCR; TCRdb keeps only in-frame clonotypes and omits some of them. In the table there are 200,000 to 300,000 clones, approximately 86% of which are singletons. Sample: peripheral blood. This rearrangement joins TRBV2 to TRBJ1-4; no reliable D call. This receptor was obtained from an elderly man with acute or convalescent COVID-19. CDR3 protein: CASSLVATNEKLFF. The CDR3 DNA follows: TGTGCCAGCAGCCTAGTAGCAACTAATGAAAAACTGTTTTTT. Combining the CDR3 with reference TRBV2 and TRBJ1-4 gives the whole variable domain EPEVTQTPSHQVTQMGQEVILRCVPISNHLYFYWYRQILGQKVEFLVSFYNNEISEKSEIFDDQFSVERPDGSNFTLKIRSTKLEDSAMYFCASSLVATNEKLFFGSGTQLSVL.